Below, 21 T cell receptor beta chains from the same sample are listed, as sequenced in a study of T cells expressing NK-cell markers. TCRdb reanalyzed the 5' RACE reads and collapses them to one entry per CDR3 protein, without DNA. This repertoire includes about 450,000 distinct CDR3 sequences. The specimen sequenced was blood T cells: a sorted CD56 or NKG2C T cell subset, CD4+ or CD8+ T cells, or bulk PBMC T cells (not recorded which). These receptor sequences come from a woman aged 18 to 75 in good health.

This chain uses TRBV9 with TRBJ1-2. Germline values: CDR1 SGDLS, CDR2 YYNGEE. This CDR3 spans 14 amino acids. The CDR3: CASTPIGTNYGYTF.

V is TRBV29-1 and J is TRBJ2-1; TCRdb's D gene call, TRBD1, goes unchecked for lack of DNA. Per the germline V gene, CDR1 is SQVTM and CDR2 is ANQGSEA. This CDR3 has 14 residues. CDR3: CSVRGQSSYNEQFF.

The J gene is TRBJ2-1, the V gene TRBV5-1; TCRdb returns TRBD1, unconfirmable since there is no DNA. From germline, CDR1 is SGHRS and CDR2 YFSETQ. This CDR3 is 18 amino acids long. The CDR3 protein is CASGHPPRGRTSYNEQFF.

The chain is built from TRBV12-3 or TRBV12-4 and TRBJ1-1; without DNA, the TCRdb call of TRBD1 cannot be checked. The CDR3 is 13 amino acids. CDR3: CASRWTVNTEAFF.

The chain carries TRBV4-3 and TRBJ1-6; the TRBD1 assignment by TCRdb is unverifiable without DNA. Germline CDR1 is LGHNA and CDR2 is YSLEER. The CDR3 loop spans 18 amino acids. This CDR3 is CASSQDRRQGPANSPLHF.

The chain has TRBV12-3 or TRBV12-4 and TRBJ2-7. The CDR3 has 14 amino acids. The CDR3 sequence is CASSTYGSSYEQYF.

The V call is TRBV4-1, the J call TRBJ2-1; TCRdb selects TRBD2, and the lack of DNA leaves this call unchecked. The CDR3 has 16 amino acids. Germline assignment: CDR1 MGHRA and CDR2 YSYEKL. CDR3 sequence: CASSPQGLAGRDEQFF.

The chain uses TRBV6-1 and TRBJ2-3; TCRdb picks TRBD1, but there is no DNA to check that call. CDR1 MNHNS and CDR2 SASEGT come from the germline V gene. The CDR3 runs 14 residues. The CDR3 protein is CASSGQDSTDTQYF.

The J gene is TRBJ2-6, the V gene TRBV6-1; the D gene TCRdb calls, TRBD1, cannot be checked with no DNA. Per germline, CDR1 MNHNS and CDR2 SASEGT. The CDR3 extends over 16 amino acids. The CDR3 is CASSPGTGSGANVLTF.

The chain uses TRBV10-1 and TRBJ2-3. This CDR3 comprises 15 residues. Per the germline V gene, CDR1 is WNHNN and CDR2 is SYGVQD (reference sequence). Here the CDR3 reads CASSESRSKADTQYF.

The CDR3 region is CASSDPGLQYNEQFF. The genes are TRBV9 and TRBJ2-1; TCRdb's assignment of TRBD2 cannot be checked, as there is no DNA. Germline CDR1 reads SGDLS; CDR2 reads YYNGEE. The CDR3 runs to 15 residues.

The chain links TRBV11-2 to TRBJ2-1; without DNA, the TCRdb call of TRBD1 cannot be checked. The germline V gene has CDR1 SGHAT and CDR2 FQNNGV. The CDR3 runs to 14 residues. The chain's CDR3 is CASSLRAGGYEQFF.

The V and J genes are TRBV6-2 or TRBV6-3 and TRBJ2-3; checking the TCRdb D call of TRBD1 is not possible without DNA. This CDR3 has 12 residues. From germline, CDR1 is MNHEY and CDR2 SVGEGT. Here the CDR3 reads CASSYGGGTQYF.

The V and J genes are TRBV7-2 and TRBJ2-3; TCRdb picks TRBD1, but there is no DNA to check that call. The germline V gene encodes CDR1 SGHTA and CDR2 FQGNSA. The CDR3 totals 14 residues. The CDR3 reads CASSSGLAADTQYF.

The J gene is TRBJ2-5, the V gene TRBV5-1. This CDR3 contains 14 residues. Germline V CDR1 and CDR2: SGHRS, YFSETQ. The CDR3 loop reads CASSLVVGQETQYF.

The chain has TRBV7-7 and TRBJ2-7; absent DNA, TCRdb's TRBD1 call cannot be checked. The CDR3 contains 12 residues. Germline V CDR1 and CDR2: SSHAT, FNYEAQ (reference sequence). CDR3 protein: CASSTTGGEQYF.

The V call is TRBV4-3, the J call TRBJ1-2. This CDR3 region has 15 residues. Germline CDR1 reads LGHNA; CDR2 reads YSLEER. This CDR3 reads CASSQDLGAGYGYTF.

The chain couples TRBV20-1 to TRBJ1-5; TCRdb proposes TRBD1, but this gene call is untestable without DNA. Germline values: CDR1 DFQATT, CDR2 SNEGSKA (reference sequence). The CDR3 is 14 amino acids. The CDR3 sequence: CSARQGAPGQPQHF.

V and J are TRBV20-1 and TRBJ2-1; the TCRdb D gene call, TRBD1, has no DNA to confirm it. The CDR3 extends over 15 amino acids. Germline CDR1 DFQATT, CDR2 SNEGSKA (reference sequence). This CDR3 reads CSASRSTHSYNEQFF.

J is TRBJ2-7 and V is TRBV29-1. Germline values: CDR1 SQVTM, CDR2 ANQGSEA. This CDR3 spans 13 amino acids. This CDR3 reads CSVEYVGYYEQYF.

The CDR3 loop is CAWRTGFNTEAFF. The chain is built from TRBV30 and TRBJ1-1. CDR1 and CDR2 (germline): GTSNPN, SVGIG (reference sequence). The CDR3 is 13 amino acids.